This section outlines one T cell receptor beta chain sequence together with its context. Its antigen remains unknown. The data originate from a study of identifying expanded T cells in peripheral blood. CDR3 size: 13 residues. Germline V gene sequence: CDR1 SQVTM, CDR2 ANQGSEA. V was clipped by 7 bases and J by 5 bases; unmatched bases: 6. Study results and limitations: Differentially abundant clones: about 1.1 between replicates, 16.4 at 2 to 3 weeks, 18 to 20 at four.

Only in-frame clones appear in the TCRdb table, and some are missing; sequencing was by immunoSEQ multiplex PCR. The sample carries tens of thousands of clones, 84% recorded once. The sequencing sample was made of blood. The V and J genes are TRBV29-1 and TRBJ1-1; 11 bases are a match to TRBD1. The source of this sequence is a person aged 18 to 75 in good health. The CDR3 loop is CSAHRDRGTEAFF. In DNA form, the CDR3 reads TGCAGCGCCCACCGGGACAGGGGGACTGAAGCTTTCTTT.